Listed below are T cell receptor beta chains from one sample, sequenced in a study of monozygotic twins with cystic fibrosis. Clones were sequenced by immunoSEQ multiplex PCR, and TCRdb holds only the in-frame ones, with some missing. This sample yields over 30,000 clones, of which about 89% are seen a single time; 0.19% belongs to the top ten. The sequenced sample was blood. Source of these receptors: a boy aged 2 to 10 with cystic fibrosis. CDR3s include the opening cysteine and the closing phenylalanine or tryptophan. Each record gives: V gene, D gene, J gene, clone size, CDR3 DNA, CDR3 protein. D genes are given only for firm matches. Clone sizes are given selectively: once, few, many, or a class where the clone is expanded.

V: TRBV9; D: TRBD2; J: TRBJ2-5; size: -; DNA: TGTGCCAGCAGCCCTCGGACTAGCGGGGAAGAGACCCAGTACTTC; CDR3: CASSPRTSGEETQYF
V: TRBV6-6; D: -; J: TRBJ1-2; size: -; DNA: TGTGCCAGCAGTACCCCCAGGGATAGCTATGGCTACACCTTC; CDR3: CASSTPRDSYGYTF
V: TRBV7-6; D: TRBD2; J: TRBJ2-3; size: -; DNA: TGTGCCAGTCACAACAGTGGGGGGGTTGGCACAGATACGCAGTATTTT; CDR3: CASHNSGGVGTDTQYF
V: TRBV6-5; D: -; J: TRBJ2-3; size: -; DNA: TGTGCCAGCAGTTACGGGGTCCCCACAGATACGCAGTATTTT; CDR3: CASSYGVPTDTQYF
V: TRBV6-5; D: TRBD2; J: TRBJ2-3; size: -; DNA: TGTGCCAGCAGTTACTCGACTAGCGGGAGCACAGATACGCAGTATTTT; CDR3: CASSYSTSGSTDTQYF
V: TRBV7-9; D: -; J: TRBJ2-1; size: -; DNA: TGTGCCAGCAGCCAACCATCGTGGTCCTACAATGAGCAGTTCTTC; CDR3: CASSQPSWSYNEQFF
V: TRBV4-1; D: TRBD1; J: TRBJ1-2; size: -; DNA: TGCGCCAGCAGCCAGGGGTTAGACAGGGTCTATGGCTACACCTTC; CDR3: CASSQGLDRVYGYTF
V: TRBV6-1; D: -; J: TRBJ2-7; size: -; DNA: TGTGCCAGCACTCCCTCGCAGTCCTACGAGCAGTACTTC; CDR3: CASTPSQSYEQYF
V: TRBV15; D: TRBD1; J: TRBJ2-7; size: -; DNA: TGTGCCACCAGCAAGCAGCAGGGGGCCCCCTACGAGCAGTACTTC; CDR3: CATSKQQGAPYEQYF
V: TRBV19; D: -; J: TRBJ1-2; size: once; DNA: TGTGCCAGTAGTCCGCTAGGGTATGGCTACACCTTC; CDR3: CASSPLGYGYTF
V: TRBV4-1; D: TRBD1; J: TRBJ2-7; size: -; DNA: TGCGCCAGCAGCCAAGGGACAGGGACTGCCTACGAGCAGTACTTC; CDR3: CASSQGTGTAYEQYF
V: TRBV11-2; D: -; J: TRBJ1-2; size: -; DNA: TGTGCCAGCAGCTTAGCGGACAGTCCAGACGGCTACACCTTC; CDR3: CASSLADSPDGYTF
V: TRBV18; D: TRBD1; J: TRBJ1-2; size: -; DNA: TGTGCCAGCTCACCCGGACCCGGGACAGGGCTGCTTCAAAACTATGGCTACACCTTC; CDR3: CASSPGPGTGLLQNYGYTF
V: TRBV1; D: -; J: TRBJ2-1; size: -; DNA: TGCACCAGCAGCCAATCCACTCTGGGGAGGAGCGACAATGAGCAGTTCTTC; CDR3: CTSSQSTLGRSDNEQFF
V: TRBV7-9; D: TRBD1; J: TRBJ2-7; size: few; DNA: TGTGCCAGCAGCTCGACCGGGACAGGGCCCTACGAGCAGTACTTC; CDR3: CASSSTGTGPYEQYF
V: TRBV5-6; D: -; J: TRBJ1-2; size: -; DNA: TGTGCCAGCAGCCGAGAGACTCCCTATGGCTACACCTTC; CDR3: CASSRETPYGYTF
V: TRBV2; D: -; J: TRBJ1-3; size: -; DNA: TGTGCCAGCAGTGAGCAAGGCAACGCTGGAAACACCATATATTTT; CDR3: CASSEQGNAGNTIYF
V: TRBV4-2; D: -; J: TRBJ1-4; size: -; DNA: TGTGCCAGCAGCCTTCGTCTGGGAACTAATGAAAAACTGTTTTTT; CDR3: CASSLRLGTNEKLFF
V: TRBV2; D: TRBD1; J: TRBJ1-5; size: -; DNA: TGTGCCAGCAGTACCCCCGGGACAGGGCCTCAGCCCCAGCATTTT; CDR3: CASSTPGTGPQPQHF
V: TRBV4-1; D: -; J: TRBJ2-5; size: -; DNA: TGCGCCAGCAGCCAAACAGACCTGTACCAAGAGACCCAGTACTTC; CDR3: CASSQTDLYQETQYF
V: TRBV5-6; D: -; J: TRBJ1-5; size: -; DNA: TGTGCCAGCAGCTTGAACAGTTATAGCAATCAGCCCCAGCATTTT; CDR3: CASSLNSYSNQPQHF
V: TRBV7-2; D: -; J: TRBJ1-2; size: -; DNA: TGTGCCAGCAGCTTGGTCCACTATGGCTACACCTTC; CDR3: CASSLVHYGYTF
V: TRBV5-1; D: -; J: TRBJ1-3; size: once; DNA: TGCGCCAGCAGCTTGGCGGGAGCTGGAAACACCATATATTTT; CDR3: CASSLAGAGNTIYF
V: TRBV7-9; D: -; J: TRBJ1-2; size: -; DNA: TGTGCCAGCAGCCTTGACAGCTACACCTTC; CDR3: CASSLDSYTF
V: TRBV5-5; D: -; J: TRBJ1-1; size: -; DNA: TGTGCCAGCAGCGATCGACAGGAAGTGGACACTGAAGCTTTCTTT; CDR3: CASSDRQEVDTEAFF